The rows below give T cell receptor beta chains drawn from one sample of a study of blood T cell repertoires in COVID-19. Some clones are missing from TCRdb's copy, which holds only in-frame ones; the method was immunoSEQ multiplex PCR. Of roughly 180,000 clones listed, about 86% are singletons. The sample taken for sequencing was peripheral blood. The origin of the receptors is a man between 18 and 35 years old with acute or convalescent COVID-19. CDR3s include the opening cysteine and the closing phenylalanine or tryptophan. A D gene is named only where the DNA matches it firmly. Some rows have no size entry. The others give once, few or many, or a class for an expanded clone.

v_gene	j_gene	d_gene	abundance	CDR3nt	CDR3aa
TRBV25-1	TRBJ1-3	NA	NA	TGTGCCAGCAGTGAACGGAGGCAGTCTGGAAACACCATATATTTT	CASSERRQSGNTIYF
TRBV11-3	TRBJ2-2	NA	once	TGTGCCAGCAGCCATAACACCGGGGAGCTGTTTTTT	CASSHNTGELFF
TRBV7-9	TRBJ1-2	NA	NA	TGTGCCAGCAGCTTAGAGTATATTCAGGGTAATGGCTACACCTTC	CASSLEYIQGNGYTF
TRBV27	TRBJ1-1	NA	NA	TGTGCCAGCAGTCCCTCGGGTAACACTGAAGCTTTCTTT	CASSPSGNTEAFF
TRBV19	TRBJ2-1	TRBD1	NA	TGTGCCAGTAGTCCCAGTCAGGGGGCCGGTAATGAGCAGTTCTTC	CASSPSQGAGNEQFF
TRBV30	TRBJ1-2	TRBD1	NA	TGTGCCTGGACCCAGGGGACAGGGGGCGGGGACTATGGCTACACCTTC	CAWTQGTGGGDYGYTF
TRBV27	TRBJ2-1	TRBD1	NA	TGTGCCAGCAGCTACCAGGGGGTCGTCTACAATGAGCAGTTCTTC	CASSYQGVVYNEQFF
TRBV5-6	TRBJ1-2	NA	NA	TGTGCCAGCAGCCCTTTGGGCCACTATGGCTACACCTTC	CASSPLGHYGYTF
TRBV18	TRBJ2-1	TRBD1	NA	TGTGCCACCACCGGGACAGGGATACCTAGCTCCTACAATGAGCAGTTCTTC	CATTGTGIPSSYNEQFF
TRBV20-1	TRBJ2-2	NA	NA	TGCAGTGCTAGTCGCGGGGTTGACGGGGAGCTGTTTTTT	CSASRGVDGELFF
TRBV30	TRBJ2-7	TRBD2	NA	TGTGCCTGGAGACTAGCGGGGTACTCCTACGAGCAGTACTTC	CAWRLAGYSYEQYF
TRBV7-9	TRBJ2-5	TRBD1	NA	TGTGCCAGCAGCCCGGACAGGGGGCTGGGAGAGACCCAGTACTTC	CASSPDRGLGETQYF
TRBV3-1/TRBV3-2	TRBJ2-3	TRBD2	NA	TGTGCCAGCAGCCAAGATACCCTAGCGGGGGCTAGCACAGATACGCAGTATTTT	CASSQDTLAGASTDTQYF
TRBV6-6	TRBJ1-4	TRBD1	NA	TGTGCCAGCACCGACGGCGGGACAGGGGTTGGAAAACTGTTTTTT	CASTDGGTGVGKLFF
TRBV9	TRBJ2-1	TRBD2	NA	TGTGCCAGCGGAAATGCGGGGGGGCCAGGGAATGAGCAGTTCTTC	CASGNAGGPGNEQFF
TRBV28	TRBJ2-3	TRBD1	NA	TGTGCCAGCAGTTCGTCGACAGGGGCGGAGGTCACAGATACGCAGTATTTT	CASSSSTGAEVTDTQYF
TRBV30	TRBJ1-1	TRBD1	NA	TGTGCCTGGACTCTGGACAGGGCCACTGAAGCTTTCTTT	CAWTLDRATEAFF
TRBV2	TRBJ1-5	TRBD1	NA	TGTGCCAGCAGTACGGGACAGGTAGGAAATCAGCCCCAGCATTTT	CASSTGQVGNQPQHF
TRBV6-5	TRBJ2-1	TRBD1	NA	TGTGCCAGCAGTAAGGACAGGGGGGTTTCTAATGAGCAGTTCTTC	CASSKDRGVSNEQFF
TRBV12-3/TRBV12-4	TRBJ1-3	NA	NA	TGTGCCAGCAGGGCAATCTCTGGAAACACCATATATTTT	CASRAISGNTIYF
TRBV9	TRBJ1-6	NA	few	TGTGCCAGCAGCACGTTAGGGGGGGGATATAATTCACCCCTCCACTTT	CASSTLGGGYNSPLHF
TRBV2	TRBJ1-6	TRBD1	few	TGTGCCAGCACCTTAAAACAGGGGAACTCACCCCTCCACTTT	CASTLKQGNSPLHF
TRBV10-2	TRBJ1-2	NA	NA	TGCGCCAGCAGCTTAGGACACACATCTAACTATGGCTACACCTTC	CASSLGHTSNYGYTF
TRBV19	TRBJ1-2	NA	NA	TGTGCCAGCAAACAGGGATCCTATGGCTACACCTTC	CASKQGSYGYTF
TRBV6-5	TRBJ2-2	NA	NA	TGTGCCAGCAGAACGACAGGGAACACCGGGGAGCTGTTTTTT	CASRTTGNTGELFF
TRBV12-3/TRBV12-4	TRBJ2-5	NA	NA	TGTGCCAGCAGTTCACGACAGGAAGAGACCCAGTACTTC	CASSSRQEETQYF
TRBV19	TRBJ2-4	NA	NA	TGTGCCAGTAGTATTGGAGGGCCGGGAAACATTCAGTACTTC	CASSIGGPGNIQYF
TRBV7-9	TRBJ1-6	TRBD1	NA	TGTGCCAGCAGCTTAGGCAGGGGGACGTCCTATAATTCACCCCTCCACTTT	CASSLGRGTSYNSPLHF
TRBV10-3	TRBJ2-1	TRBD2	few	TGTGCCACCGGACTAGCCAATTACAATGAGCAGTTCTTC	CATGLANYNEQFF
TRBV3-1/TRBV3-2	TRBJ2-2	NA	NA	TGTGCCAGCAGCCAAGGCAGGGGCCTGGGAAACACCGGGGAGCTGTTTTTT	CASSQGRGLGNTGELFF
TRBV23-1	TRBJ2-6	TRBD1	NA	TGCGCCAGCAGTCAACCGGGACAGGAGAGACCTGGGGCCAACGTCCTGACTTTC	CASSQPGQERPGANVLTF
TRBV7-2	TRBJ2-7	TRBD2	NA	TGTGCCAGCAGCTATGGACTAGCCGGACTGCCAAGCTCCTACGAGCAGTACTTC	CASSYGLAGLPSSYEQYF
TRBV27	TRBJ1-4	NA	NA	TGTGCCAGCAGACCCCAGACAGGTTTGTCAAATGAAAAACTGTTTTTT	CASRPQTGLSNEKLFF
TRBV15	TRBJ2-1	NA	NA	TGTGCCACCAGCACCGTCCCGAGCTCCTACAATGAGCAGTTCTTC	CATSTVPSSYNEQFF
TRBV30	TRBJ2-1	NA	NA	TGTGCCTGCAAGGCCACGGGGGATGAGCAGTTCTTC	CACKATGDEQFF
TRBV5-1	TRBJ1-4	NA	NA	TGCGCCAGCAGCTTGGTCGCAGGAAATAATGAAAAACTGTTTTTT	CASSLVAGNNEKLFF
TRBV5-1	TRBJ2-1	TRBD2	NA	TGCGCCAGCAGCTTGGCGGCGGGGGGGTTCTACAATGAGCAGTTCTTC	CASSLAAGGFYNEQFF
TRBV7-6	TRBJ2-1	TRBD2	NA	TGTGCCAGCAGTCCTATGGGGCTAGCGGGGGATGAGCAGTTCTTC	CASSPMGLAGDEQFF
TRBV27	TRBJ1-2	TRBD1	NA	TGTGCCAGCAGTTTCAGGACAGGGGGAGGCTACACCTTC	CASSFRTGGGYTF
TRBV2	TRBJ1-5	NA	NA	TGTGCCAGCAGTGACACAGTCAATCAGCCCCAGCATTTT	CASSDTVNQPQHF
TRBV24-1	TRBJ2-2	NA	NA	TGTGCCACCAGTGATCTCGGGAACACCGGGGAGCTGTTTTTT	CATSDLGNTGELFF
TRBV14	TRBJ1-6	NA	NA	TGTGCCAGCAGCCAAGAACTCGGGAGTTCACCCCTCCACTTT	CASSQELGSSPLHF
TRBV11-2	TRBJ1-4	NA	NA	TGTGCCAGCAGCTTCAGCGGTAATGAAAAACTGTTTTTT	CASSFSGNEKLFF
TRBV9	TRBJ1-2	NA	NA	TGTGCCAGCAGCGTAGCTACAGGCAGGGACTATGGCTACACCTTC	CASSVATGRDYGYTF
TRBV30	TRBJ1-2	NA	NA	TGTGCCTGGAGCTCCTGGACGAGGGCTCGAGGCTACACCTTC	CAWSSWTRARGYTF
TRBV29-1	TRBJ2-5	TRBD1	NA	TGCAGCGTTGATGACAGGGGCACCCAGTACTTC	CSVDDRGTQYF
TRBV28	TRBJ1-5	TRBD1	NA	TGTGCCAGCAGTCTCCGGGACAGTCATCAGCCCCAGCATTTT	CASSLRDSHQPQHF
TRBV14	TRBJ2-7	TRBD2	once	TGTGCCAGCAGCCAAGCCCGGACTAGCGGGCCTGCAAGCTCCTACGAGCAGTACTTC	CASSQARTSGPASSYEQYF
TRBV30	TRBJ1-3	NA	NA	TGTGCCTGGAGTGTGAGTACAGGGTCGACGTTTGGAAACACCATATATTTT	CAWSVSTGSTFGNTIYF